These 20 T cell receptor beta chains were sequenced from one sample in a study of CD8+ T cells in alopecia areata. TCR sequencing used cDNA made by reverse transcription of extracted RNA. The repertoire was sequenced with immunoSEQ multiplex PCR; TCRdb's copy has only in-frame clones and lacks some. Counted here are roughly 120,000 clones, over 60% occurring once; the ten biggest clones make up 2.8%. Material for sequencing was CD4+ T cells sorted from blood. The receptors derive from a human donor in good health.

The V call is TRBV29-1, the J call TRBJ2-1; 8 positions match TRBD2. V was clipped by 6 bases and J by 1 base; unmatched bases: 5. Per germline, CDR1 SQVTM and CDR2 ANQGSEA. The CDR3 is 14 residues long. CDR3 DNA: TGCAGCGTGCGGACTAGCATTTCCTACAATGAGCAGTTCTTC. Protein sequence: CSVRTSISYNEQFF.

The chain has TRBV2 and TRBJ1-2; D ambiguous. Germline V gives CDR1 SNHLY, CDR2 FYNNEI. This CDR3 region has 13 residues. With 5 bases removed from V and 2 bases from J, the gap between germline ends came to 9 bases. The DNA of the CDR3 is TGTGCCAGCAGTAAGGACGGGAACTATGGCTACACCTTC. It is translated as CASSKDGNYGYTF.

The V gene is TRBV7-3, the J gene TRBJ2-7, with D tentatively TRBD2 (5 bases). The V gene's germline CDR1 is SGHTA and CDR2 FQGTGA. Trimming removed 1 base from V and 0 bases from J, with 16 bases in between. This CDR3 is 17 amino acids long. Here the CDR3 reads CASSLSSGTKPSYEQYF. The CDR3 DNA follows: TGTGCCAGCAGCTTAAGCTCGGGAACGAAGCCCTCCTACGAGCAGTACTTC.

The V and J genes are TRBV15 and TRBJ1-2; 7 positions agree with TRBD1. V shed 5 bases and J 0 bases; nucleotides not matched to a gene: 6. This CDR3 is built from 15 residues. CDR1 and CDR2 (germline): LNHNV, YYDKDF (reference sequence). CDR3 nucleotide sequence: TGTGCCACCAGCGGGGACAGAGCTCCTAACTATGGCTACACCTTC. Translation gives CATSGDRAPNYGYTF.

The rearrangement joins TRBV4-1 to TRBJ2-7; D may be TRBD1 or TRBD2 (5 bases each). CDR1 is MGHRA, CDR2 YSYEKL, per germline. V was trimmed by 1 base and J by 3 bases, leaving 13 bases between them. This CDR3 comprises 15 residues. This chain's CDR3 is CASSQGTGRGYEQYF. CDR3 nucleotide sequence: TGCGCCAGCAGCCAAGGGACGGGAAGGGGCTACGAGCAGTACTTC.

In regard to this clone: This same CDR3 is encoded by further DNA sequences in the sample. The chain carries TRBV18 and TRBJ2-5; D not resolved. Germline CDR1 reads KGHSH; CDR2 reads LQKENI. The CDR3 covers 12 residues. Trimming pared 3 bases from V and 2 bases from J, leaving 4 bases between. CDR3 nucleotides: TGTGCCAGCTCACCGAGACAAGAGACCCAGTACTTC. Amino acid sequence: CASSPRQETQYF.

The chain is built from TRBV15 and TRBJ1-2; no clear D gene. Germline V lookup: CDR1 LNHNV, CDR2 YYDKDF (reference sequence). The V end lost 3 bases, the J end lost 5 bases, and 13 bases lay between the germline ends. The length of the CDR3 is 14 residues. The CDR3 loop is CATSRPEGSYGYTF. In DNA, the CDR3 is TGTGCCACCAGCAGGCCCGAAGGTAGTTATGGCTACACCTTC.

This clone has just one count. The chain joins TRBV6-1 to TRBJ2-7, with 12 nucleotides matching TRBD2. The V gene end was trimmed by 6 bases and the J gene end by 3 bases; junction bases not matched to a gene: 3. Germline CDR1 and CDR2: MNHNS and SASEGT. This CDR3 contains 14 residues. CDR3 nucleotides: TGTGCCAGCAGCCCGACTAGCGGGGGCTACGAGCAGTACTTC. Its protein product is CASSPTSGGYEQYF.

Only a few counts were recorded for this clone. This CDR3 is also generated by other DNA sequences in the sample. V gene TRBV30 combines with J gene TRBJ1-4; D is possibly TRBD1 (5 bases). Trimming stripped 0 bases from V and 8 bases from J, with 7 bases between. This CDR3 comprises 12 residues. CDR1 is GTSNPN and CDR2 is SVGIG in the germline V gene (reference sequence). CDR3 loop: CAWSVGGEKLFF. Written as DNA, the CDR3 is TGTGCCTGGAGTGTCGGGGGGGAAAAACTGTTTTTT.

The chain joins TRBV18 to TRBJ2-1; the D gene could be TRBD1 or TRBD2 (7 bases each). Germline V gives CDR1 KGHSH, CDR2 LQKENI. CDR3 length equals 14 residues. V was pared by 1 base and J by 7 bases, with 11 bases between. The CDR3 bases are TGTGCCAGCTCACCACGGCAGGGGGGGAATGAGCAGTTCTTC. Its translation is CASSPRQGGNEQFF.

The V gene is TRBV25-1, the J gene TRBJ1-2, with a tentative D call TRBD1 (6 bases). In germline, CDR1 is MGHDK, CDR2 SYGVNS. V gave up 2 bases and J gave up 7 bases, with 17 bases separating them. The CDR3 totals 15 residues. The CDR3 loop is CASSERETAGAGYTF. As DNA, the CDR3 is TGTGCCAGCAGTGAAAGAGAGACGGCGGGGGCTGGCTACACCTTC.

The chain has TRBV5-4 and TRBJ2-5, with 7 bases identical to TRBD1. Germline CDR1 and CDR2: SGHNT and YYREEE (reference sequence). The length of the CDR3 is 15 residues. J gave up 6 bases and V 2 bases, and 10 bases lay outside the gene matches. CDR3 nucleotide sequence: TGTGCCAGCAGCTTCCCACTCGACAGGGACCAGACCCAGTACTTC. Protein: CASSFPLDRDQTQYF.

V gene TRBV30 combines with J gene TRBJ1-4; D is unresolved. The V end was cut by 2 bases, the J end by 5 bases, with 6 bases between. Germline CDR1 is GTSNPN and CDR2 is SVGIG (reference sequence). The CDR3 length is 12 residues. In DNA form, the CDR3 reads TGTGCCTGGAGTCCAGGAAATGAAAAACTGTTTTTT. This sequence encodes CAWSPGNEKLFF. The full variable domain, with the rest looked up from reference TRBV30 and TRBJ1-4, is SQTIHQWPATLVQPVGSPLSLECTVEGTSNPNLYWYRQAAGRGLQLLFYSVGIGQISSEVPQNLSASRPQDRQFILSSKKLLLSDSGFYLCAWSPGNEKLFFGSGTQLSVL.

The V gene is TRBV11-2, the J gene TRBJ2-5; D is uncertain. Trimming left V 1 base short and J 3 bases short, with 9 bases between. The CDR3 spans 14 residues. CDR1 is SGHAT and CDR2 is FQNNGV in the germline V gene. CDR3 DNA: TGTGCCAGCAGCTTAGGTCGGGCGGAAGAGACCCAGTACTTC. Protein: CASSLGRAEETQYF.

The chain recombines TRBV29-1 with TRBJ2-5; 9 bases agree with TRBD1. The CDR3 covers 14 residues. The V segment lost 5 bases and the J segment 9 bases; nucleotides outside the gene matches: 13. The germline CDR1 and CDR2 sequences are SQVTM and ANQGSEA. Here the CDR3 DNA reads TGCAGCGTTCCTGCGACAGGGGGGGCGTCGTCCCAGTACTTC. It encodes CSVPATGGASSQYF.

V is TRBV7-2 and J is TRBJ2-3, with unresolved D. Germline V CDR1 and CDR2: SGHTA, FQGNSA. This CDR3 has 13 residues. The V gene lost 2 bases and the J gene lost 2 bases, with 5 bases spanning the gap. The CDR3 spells CASSLPFTDTQYF. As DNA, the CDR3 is TGTGCCAGCAGCTTACCCTTCACAGATACGCAGTATTTT. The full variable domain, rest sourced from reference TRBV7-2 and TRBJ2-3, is GAGVSQSPSNKVTEKGKDVELRCDPISGHTALYWYRQSLGQGLEFLIYFQGNSAPDKSGLPSDRFSAERTGGSVSTLTIQRTQQEDSAVYLCASSLPFTDTQYFGPGTRLTVL.

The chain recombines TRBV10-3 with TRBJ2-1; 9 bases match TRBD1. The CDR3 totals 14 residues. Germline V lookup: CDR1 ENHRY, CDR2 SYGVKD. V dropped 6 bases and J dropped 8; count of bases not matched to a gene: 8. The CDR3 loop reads CAISGDRVLDEQFF. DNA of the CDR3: TGTGCCATCAGCGGGGACAGGGTACTCGATGAGCAGTTCTTC.

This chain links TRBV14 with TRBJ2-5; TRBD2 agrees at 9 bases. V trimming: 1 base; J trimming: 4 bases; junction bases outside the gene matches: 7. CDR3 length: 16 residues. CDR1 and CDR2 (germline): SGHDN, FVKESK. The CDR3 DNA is TGTGCCAGCAGCCAAGGGTTTAGGACTAGCGCAGAGACCCAGTACTTC. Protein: CASSQGFRTSAETQYF.

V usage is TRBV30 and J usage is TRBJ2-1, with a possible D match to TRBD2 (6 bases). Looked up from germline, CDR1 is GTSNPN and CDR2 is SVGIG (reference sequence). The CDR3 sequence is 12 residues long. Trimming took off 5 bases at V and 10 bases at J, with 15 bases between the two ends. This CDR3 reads CAWAGLRREQFF. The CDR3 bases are TGTGCCTGGGCGGGACTCCGTAGGGAGCAGTTCTTC.

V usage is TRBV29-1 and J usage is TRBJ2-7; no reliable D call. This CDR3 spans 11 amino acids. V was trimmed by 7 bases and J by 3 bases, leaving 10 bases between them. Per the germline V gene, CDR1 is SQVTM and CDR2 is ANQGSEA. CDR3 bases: TGCAGCGGCAGCAACCTCTACGAGCAGTACTTC. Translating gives CSGSNLYEQYF.